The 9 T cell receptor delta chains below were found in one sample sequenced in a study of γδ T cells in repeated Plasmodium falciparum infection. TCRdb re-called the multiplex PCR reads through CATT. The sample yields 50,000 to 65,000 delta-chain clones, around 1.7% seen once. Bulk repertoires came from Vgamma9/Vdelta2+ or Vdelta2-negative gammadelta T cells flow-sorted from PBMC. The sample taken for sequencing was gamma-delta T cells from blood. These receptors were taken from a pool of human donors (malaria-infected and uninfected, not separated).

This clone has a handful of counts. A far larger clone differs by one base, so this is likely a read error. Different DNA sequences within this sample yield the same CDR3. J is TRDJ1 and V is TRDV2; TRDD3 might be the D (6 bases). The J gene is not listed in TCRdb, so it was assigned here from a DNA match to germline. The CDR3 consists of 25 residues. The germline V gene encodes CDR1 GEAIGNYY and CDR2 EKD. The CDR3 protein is CACDKACVLPRYWASPLWGTDKLIF. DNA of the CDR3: TGTGCCTGTGACAAGGCCTGTGTTCTCCCGAGGTACTGGGCCTCGCCCCTATGGGGCACCGACAAACTCATCTTT.

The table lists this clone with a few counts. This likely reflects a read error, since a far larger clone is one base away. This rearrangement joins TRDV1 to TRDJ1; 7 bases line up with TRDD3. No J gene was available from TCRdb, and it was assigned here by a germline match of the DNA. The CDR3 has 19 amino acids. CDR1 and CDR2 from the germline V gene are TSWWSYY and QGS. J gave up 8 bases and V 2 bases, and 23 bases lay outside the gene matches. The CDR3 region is CALGEGGMRGTGGWEKLIF. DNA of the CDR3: TGTGCTCTTGGGGAAGGAGGGATGCGCGGTACCGGGGGATGGGAGAAACTCATCTTT.

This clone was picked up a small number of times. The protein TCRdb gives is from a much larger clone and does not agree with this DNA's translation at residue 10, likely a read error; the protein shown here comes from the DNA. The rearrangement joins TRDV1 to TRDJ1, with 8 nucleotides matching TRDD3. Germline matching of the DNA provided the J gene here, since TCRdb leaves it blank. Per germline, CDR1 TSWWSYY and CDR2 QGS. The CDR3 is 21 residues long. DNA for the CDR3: TGTGCTCTTGGGGATCTGGACGGTACTGAGGGATACGCCATATACACCGATGAACTCATCTTT. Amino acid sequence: CALGDLDGTEGYAIYTDELIF.

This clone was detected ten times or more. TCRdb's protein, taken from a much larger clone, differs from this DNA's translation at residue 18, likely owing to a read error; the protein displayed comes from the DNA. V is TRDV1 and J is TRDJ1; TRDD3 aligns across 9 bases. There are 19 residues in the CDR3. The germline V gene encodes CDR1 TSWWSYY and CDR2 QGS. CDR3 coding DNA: TGTGCTCTTGGGGAAAGGATCACTAGGGGGATACCGCCCACCGATAAACTCACCTTT. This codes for CALGERITRGIPPTDKLTF.

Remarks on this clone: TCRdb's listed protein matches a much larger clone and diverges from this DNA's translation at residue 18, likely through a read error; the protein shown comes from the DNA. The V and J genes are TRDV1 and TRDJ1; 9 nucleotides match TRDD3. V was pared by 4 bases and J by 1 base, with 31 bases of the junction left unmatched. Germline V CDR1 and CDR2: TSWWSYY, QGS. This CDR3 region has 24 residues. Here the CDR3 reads CALGGYTPLPEVFYWGTCTDKLIF. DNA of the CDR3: TGTGCTCTTGGGGGATACACTCCCTTACCGGAGGTCTTTTACTGGGGGACTTGCACCGATAAACTCATCTTT.

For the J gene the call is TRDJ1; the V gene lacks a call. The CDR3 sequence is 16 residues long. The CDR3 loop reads CALEEEGVGVKDKIIF. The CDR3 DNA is TGTGCTCTGGAGGAAGAAGGGGTGGGGGTAAAAGATAAAATCATCTTT.

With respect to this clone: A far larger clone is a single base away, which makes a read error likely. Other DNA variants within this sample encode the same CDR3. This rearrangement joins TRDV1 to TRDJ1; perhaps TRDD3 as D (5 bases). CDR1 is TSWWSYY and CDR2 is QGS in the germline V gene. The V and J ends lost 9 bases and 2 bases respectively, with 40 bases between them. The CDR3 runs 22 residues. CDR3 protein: CALGQSLLLRSHLYWKTDKLIF. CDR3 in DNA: TGTGCTCTCGGGCAAAGCTTACTACTCAGGAGCCACCTATACTGGAAAACCGATAAACTCATCTTT.

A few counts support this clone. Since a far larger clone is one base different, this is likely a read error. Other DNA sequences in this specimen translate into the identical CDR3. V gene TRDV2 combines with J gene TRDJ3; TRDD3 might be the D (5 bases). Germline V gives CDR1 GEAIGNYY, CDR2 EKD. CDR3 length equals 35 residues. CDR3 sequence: CACDPPRLCHGKEYTLARILWIQSISSWDTRQMFF. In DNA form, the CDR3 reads TGTGCCTGTGACCCCCCGCGGTTGTGCCACGGCAAAGAATACACCTTGGCCAGGATTCTGTGGATTCAATCCATTAGCTCCTGGGACACTCGACAGATGTTTTTC.

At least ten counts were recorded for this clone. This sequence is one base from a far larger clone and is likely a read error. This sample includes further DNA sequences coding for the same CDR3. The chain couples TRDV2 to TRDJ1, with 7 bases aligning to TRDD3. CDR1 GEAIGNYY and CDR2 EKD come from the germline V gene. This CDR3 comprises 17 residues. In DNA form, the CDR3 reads TGTGCCTGTGACAACCGCCTACTGGGGTTTAACACCGATAAGCTCATCTTT. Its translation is CACDNRLLGFNTDKLIF.